These 16 T cell receptor beta chains came from one sample sequenced in a study of OX40 agonist ivuxolimab in advanced cancers. Libraries were prepared by immunoSEQ multiplex PCR; TCRdb keeps only in-frame clonotypes and omits some of them. The table lists under 65,000 clones, roughly 85% of them singletons. The sample here was CD4+ or CD8+ T cells sorted from blood, taken in a trial of the OX40 agonist ivuxolimab. These receptors came from an adult with an advanced solid tumor such as melanoma, head and neck, liver or kidney cancer.

The J gene is TRBJ2-2, the V gene TRBV11-1, with D perhaps given as TRBD1 or TRBD2 (6 bases each). The V end lost 6 bases, the J end lost 3 bases, and 14 bases lay between the germline ends. CDR3 length equals 15 residues. Germline V CDR1 and CDR2: SGHAT, FQDESV (reference sequence). CDR3 bases: TGTGCCAGCAGAAGGGGGGCCTTCGACACCGGGGAGCTGTTTTTT. It encodes CASRRGAFDTGELFF.

The chain joins TRBV10-3 to TRBJ1-1, with a weak D call TRBD1 (5 bases). CDR3 length: 14 residues. Germline V gives CDR1 ENHRY, CDR2 SYGVKD. The V end was cut by 0 bases, the J end by 4 bases, with 9 bases between. The DNA of the CDR3 is TGTGCCATCAGTGAGTCGGGGGGGGGCACTGAAGCTTTCTTT. The encoded protein is CAISESGGGTEAFF.

The chain uses TRBV9 and TRBJ2-4; 11 nucleotides match TRBD1. The CDR3 contains 15 residues. After removal of 0 bases from V and 4 bases from J, the junction contained 0 bases not matched to a gene. Germline assignment: CDR1 SGDLS and CDR2 YYNGEE. The CDR3 loop is CASSVGDRGKNIQYF. As DNA, the CDR3 is TGTGCCAGCAGCGTAGGGGACAGGGGGAAAAACATTCAGTACTTC.

The J gene is TRBJ2-6, the V gene TRBV4-2; D is tentatively TRBD1 or TRBD2 (5 bases each). Germline CDR1 reads LGHNA; CDR2 reads YNFKEQ. Trimming shortened V by 0 bases and J by 3 bases, and 9 bases separated the two germline ends. The length of the CDR3 is 16 residues. CDR3 in amino acids: CASSQDPRGGANVLTF. DNA of the CDR3: TGTGCCAGCAGCCAAGATCCGAGGGGTGGGGCCAACGTCCTGACTTTC.

This chain joins TRBV4-3 and TRBJ1-2; no reliable D call. V lost 1 base, J lost 2 bases, and 11 bases lay in between. This CDR3 has 15 amino acids. Germline V gives CDR1 LGHNA, CDR2 YSLEER. In nucleotides, the CDR3 is TGCGCCAGCAGCCAAGGGAGGGTACTGAACTATGGCTACACCTTC. This encodes CASSQGRVLNYGYTF.

The CDR3 bases are TGTGCCAGCAGCACCCGACAGGACTACACCTTC. The encoded protein is CASSTRQDYTF. This chain joins TRBV4-2 and TRBJ1-2; D may be TRBD1 (6 bases). The germline V and J ends were trimmed by 5 bases and 10 bases, with 11 bases remaining between them. The germline V gene has CDR1 LGHNA and CDR2 YNFKEQ. This CDR3 has 11 amino acids.

This rearrangement joins TRBV5-5 to TRBJ1-6; D is possibly TRBD1 (5 bases). CDR3 length equals 17 residues. V dropped 0 bases and J dropped 6 bases, with 16 bases sitting between them. Germline values: CDR1 SGHKS, CDR2 YYEKEE (reference sequence). DNA for the CDR3: TGTGCCAGCAGCTTGGGATCGGCGGGGGGTGGTAATTCACCCCTCCACTTT. Amino acids: CASSLGSAGGGNSPLHF.

J is TRBJ2-7 and V is TRBV6-5; TRBD1 aligns across 7 bases. This CDR3 has 12 amino acids. Trimming cost V 5 bases and J 7 bases; bases outside gene matches: 5. Germline V lookup: CDR1 MNHEY, CDR2 SVGAGI. The CDR3 DNA is TGTGCCAGCAGTCGGACAGGTAGGGAGCAGTACTTC. Translating gives CASSRTGREQYF.

The CDR3 spells CASSLAGGKHYEQYF. The CDR3 nucleotides are TGTGCCAGCAGCTTAGCAGGCGGGAAACACTACGAGCAGTACTTC. The V call is TRBV7-2, the J call TRBJ2-7; a possible D gene is TRBD2 (6 bases). The ends were cut back, 0 bases at V and 3 bases at J, with 12 bases in the middle. CDR3 length: 15 residues. Looked up from germline, CDR1 is SGHTA and CDR2 is FQGNSA.

This clone has a single count. The rearrangement joins TRBV15 to TRBJ1-1, with 10 positions matching TRBD1. The CDR3 loop spans 18 amino acids. Trimming took 1 base from V and 0 from J; bases not matched to a gene: 8. The germline V gene has CDR1 LNHNV and CDR2 YYDKDF (reference sequence). The CDR3 region has the DNA TGTGCCACCAGCAGAGTGGGTGGGACAGGGGTCTTGAACACTGAAGCTTTCTTT. Translated, it gives CATSRVGGTGVLNTEAFF. The variable domain in full, with the rest retrieved from reference TRBV15 and TRBJ1-1, is DAMVIQNPRYQVTQFGKPVTLSCSQTLNHNVMYWYQQKSSQAPKLLFHYYDKDFNNEADTPDNFQSRRPNTSFCFLDIRSPGLGDTAMYLCATSRVGGTGVLNTEAFFGQGTRLTVV.

The V and J genes are TRBV10-2 and TRBJ1-4, with a weak D call TRBD1 (6 bases). Trimming removed 1 base at V and 4 bases at J, with 10 bases between. Germline-derived CDR1 and CDR2 are WSHSY and SAAADI. The CDR3 is made up of 15 amino acids. CDR3 region: CASSEWGPRNEKLFF. CDR3 nucleotide sequence: TGCGCCAGCAGTGAGTGGGGGCCACGTAATGAAAAACTGTTTTTT.

There are a few counts of this clone. This chain joins TRBV19 and TRBJ1-2; D not resolved. Germline loops: CDR1 LNHDA, CDR2 SQIVND (reference sequence). Trimming removed 5 bases at V and 4 bases at J, with 14 bases between. The CDR3 extends over 14 amino acids. This chain's CDR3 is CASSVEGAPYGYTF. For the CDR3, the DNA is TGTGCCAGTAGTGTGGAAGGTGCTCCCTATGGCTACACCTTC.

The chain has TRBV5-4 and TRBJ2-5; D is perhaps TRBD1 (5 bases). This CDR3 is built from 16 residues. CDR1 and CDR2 (germline): SGHNT, YYREEE (reference sequence). Trimming cost V 1 base and J 0 bases, with 13 bases left between them. CDR3 sequence (DNA): TGTGCCAGCAGCTTGTTTGGTAGGACAAACCAAGAGACCCAGTACTTC. It translates to CASSLFGRTNQETQYF. The complete variable domain, with remaining parts taken from reference TRBV5-4 and TRBJ2-5, reads ETGVTQSPTHLIKTRGQQVTLRCSSQSGHNTVSWYQQALGQGPQFIFQYYREEENGRGNFPPRFSGLQFPNYSSELNVNALELDDSALYLCASSLFGRTNQETQYFGPGTRLLVL.

This chain joins TRBV19 and TRBJ1-1, with D tentatively TRBD1 (5 bases). V was cut by 4 bases and J by 6 bases, with 9 bases left in between. There are 12 residues in the CDR3. The germline CDR1 and CDR2 sequences are LNHDA and SQIVND (reference sequence). CDR3 amino acids: CASSRDYAEAFF. The CDR3 nucleotides read TGTGCCAGTAGTAGGGACTACGCTGAAGCTTTCTTT.

The chain employs TRBV15 and TRBJ1-5; 10 bases are a match to TRBD1. The CDR3 runs 18 residues. Germline CDR1 reads LNHNV; CDR2 reads YYDKDF (reference sequence). With 3 bases clipped from V and 6 bases from J, the junction kept 14 bases outside the gene matches. The CDR3 DNA sequence: TGTGCCACCAGCAGCCTAACATTTACCGGGACAGGGGCTCAGCCCCAGCATTTT. Translation gives CATSSLTFTGTGAQPQHF.

The chain carries TRBV9 and TRBJ2-5; D possibly matches TRBD1 or TRBD2 (5 bases each). Germline CDR1 is SGDLS and CDR2 is YYNGEE. V lost 0 bases, J lost 2 bases, and 11 bases lay in between. The CDR3 covers 15 residues. This CDR3 is CASSVGGSSQETQYF. CDR3 bases: TGTGCCAGCAGCGTAGGGGGGTCTTCACAAGAGACCCAGTACTTC.